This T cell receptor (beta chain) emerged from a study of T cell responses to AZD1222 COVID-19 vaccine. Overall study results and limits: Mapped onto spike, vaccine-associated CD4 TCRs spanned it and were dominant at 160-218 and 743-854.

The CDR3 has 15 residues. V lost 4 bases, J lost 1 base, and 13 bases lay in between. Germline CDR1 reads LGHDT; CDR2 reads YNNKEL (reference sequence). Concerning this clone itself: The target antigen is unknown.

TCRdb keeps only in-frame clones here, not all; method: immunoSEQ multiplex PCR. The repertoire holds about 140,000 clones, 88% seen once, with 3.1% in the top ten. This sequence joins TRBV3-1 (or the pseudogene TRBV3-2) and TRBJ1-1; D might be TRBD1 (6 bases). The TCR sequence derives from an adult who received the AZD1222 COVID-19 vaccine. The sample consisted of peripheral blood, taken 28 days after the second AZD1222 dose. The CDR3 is CASSLQGGGNTEAFF. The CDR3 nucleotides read TGTGCCAGCAGCCTTCAAGGGGGTGGGAACACTGAAGCTTTCTTT.